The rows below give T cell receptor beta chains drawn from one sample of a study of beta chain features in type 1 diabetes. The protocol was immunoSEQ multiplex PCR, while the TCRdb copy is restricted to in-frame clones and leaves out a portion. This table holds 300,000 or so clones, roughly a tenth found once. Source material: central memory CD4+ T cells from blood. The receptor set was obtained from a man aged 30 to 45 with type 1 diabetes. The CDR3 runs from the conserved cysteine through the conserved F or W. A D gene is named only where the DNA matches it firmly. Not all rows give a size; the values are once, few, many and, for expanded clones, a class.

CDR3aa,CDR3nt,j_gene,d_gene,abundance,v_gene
CASSQDGLDTDTQYF,TGCGCCAGCAGCCAAGATGGACTCGACACAGATACGCAGTATTTT,TRBJ2-3,NA,few,TRBV4-1
CASSNRVNTEAFF,TGTGCCAGTAGTAACAGGGTGAACACTGAAGCTTTCTTT,TRBJ1-1,NA,few,TRBV19
CASTGDRAYGYTF,TGTGCCAGCACCGGGGACAGGGCATATGGCTACACCTTC,TRBJ1-2,TRBD1,few,TRBV6-6
CASSLASENTGELFF,TGTGCCAGCAGCTTGGCTAGCGAGAACACCGGGGAGCTGTTTTTT,TRBJ2-2,NA,few,TRBV5-4
CATSREIAGVGHEQFF,TGTGCCACCAGCAGAGAAATAGCGGGGGTGGGGCATGAGCAGTTCTTC,TRBJ2-1,TRBD2,few,TRBV15
CASSDIGAPNQPQHF,TGTGCCAGCAGTGATATTGGGGCACCAAATCAGCCCCAGCATTTT,TRBJ1-5,NA,NA,TRBV2
CASSGPGPRSGNTIYF,TGTGCCAGCAGCGGGCCGGGACCCCGCTCTGGAAACACCATATATTTT,TRBJ1-3,NA,NA,TRBV5-6
CAINDRGSSYNSPLHF,TGTGCCATCAACGACAGGGGGAGCTCCTATAATTCACCCCTCCACTTT,TRBJ1-6,TRBD1,many,TRBV10-3
CASSFGSSGVSRATQYF,TGTGCCAGCAGCTTTGGGTCCAGCGGAGTTTCACGAGCTACGCAGTATTTT,TRBJ2-3,NA,many,TRBV5-6
CASSPPGNQPQHF,TGTGCCAGCAGCCCTCCGGGAAATCAGCCCCAGCATTTT,TRBJ1-5,NA,few,TRBV28
CSAADRAKEKLFF,TGCAGCGCCGCGGACAGGGCAAAGGAAAAACTGTTTTTT,TRBJ1-4,TRBD1,NA,TRBV29-1
CSVGQGGNEQYF,TGCAGCGTGGGACAGGGAGGGAACGAGCAGTACTTC,TRBJ2-7,TRBD1,NA,TRBV29-1
CSPFRGTDTQYF,TGCAGCCCCTTTCGAGGCACAGATACGCAGTATTTT,TRBJ2-3,NA,few,TRBV29-1
CAISEEGNGYTF,TGTGCCATCAGTGAGGAGGGTAACGGCTACACCTTC,TRBJ1-2,NA,NA,TRBV10-3
CATRTEGDNQPQHF,TGTGCCACCCGGACGGAGGGGGACAATCAGCCCCAGCATTTT,TRBJ1-5,NA,NA,TRBV10-3
CASSLKDYGYTF,TGTGCCAGCAGCTTAAAAGATTATGGCTACACCTTC,TRBJ1-2,NA,many,TRBV7-9
CASSLRTGINEKLFF,TGTGCCAGCAGCCTAAGGACAGGGATAAATGAAAAACTGTTTTTT,TRBJ1-4,TRBD1,NA,TRBV13
CAWRIQGRYTEAFF,TGTGCCTGGAGAATACAGGGGCGTTACACTGAAGCTTTCTTT,TRBJ1-1,TRBD1,few,TRBV30
CASSLGQGGDSPLHF,TGTGCCAGCAGCTTAGGGCAGGGGGGAGATTCACCCCTCCACTTT,TRBJ1-6,TRBD1,NA,TRBV7-6
CASSSQRDQPQHF,TGTGCCAGCAGCTCCCAGCGCGATCAGCCCCAGCATTTT,TRBJ1-5,NA,few,TRBV7-2
CASSLEGRATGELFF,TGTGCCAGCAGCTTGGAGGGCAGGGCAACCGGGGAGCTGTTTTTT,TRBJ2-2,NA,NA,TRBV5-4
CASSQDRATPGYTF,TGCGCCAGCAGCCAAGACCGCGCTACTCCAGGCTACACCTTC,TRBJ1-2,NA,few,TRBV4-1
CASTSSPGSEAFF,TGTGCCAGCACCTCCTCCCCCGGGTCTGAAGCTTTCTTT,TRBJ1-1,NA,few,TRBV6-5
CASSTGILTYEQYF,TGTGCCAGCAGCACCGGGATCCTAACCTACGAGCAGTACTTC,TRBJ2-7,NA,few,TRBV7-8
CAWMRGQGVSPLHF,TGTGCCTGGATGCGGGGGCAGGGCGTTTCACCCCTCCACTTT,TRBJ1-6,NA,NA,TRBV30
CASRPRNIPYGYTF,TGTGCCAGCAGGCCCCGTAATATACCCTATGGCTACACCTTC,TRBJ1-2,NA,NA,TRBV7-2
CASSSQTSGGYTGELFF,TGTGCCAGCAGTTCCCAGACTAGCGGGGGATACACCGGGGAGCTGTTTTTT,TRBJ2-2,TRBD2,NA,TRBV28
CASSQSGGGYGYTF,TGTGCCAGTAGCCAAAGTGGGGGCGGCTATGGCTACACCTTC,TRBJ1-2,NA,few,TRBV19
CASSPPAREYEQYF,TGTGCCAGCTCACCACCGGCCAGGGAGTACGAGCAGTACTTC,TRBJ2-7,NA,few,TRBV18
CASGHGLGGYGYTF,TGTGCCAGCGGACACGGGCTCGGAGGCTATGGCTACACCTTC,TRBJ1-2,NA,few,TRBV19
CASSFFGGYGYTF,TGTGCCAGCAGTTTCTTCGGCGGATACGGCTACACCTTC,TRBJ1-2,NA,few,TRBV28